A single sample gave rise to the 21 T cell receptor beta chains below, sequenced in a study of molecular identifiers for immune sequencing clone quantification. MiXCR, run by TCRdb on the PCR reads, gives a single entry per CDR3 protein. Of hundreds of thousands of distinct CDR3 sequences in the sample, over 25% are singletons; the top ten hold 0.7% to 0.95%. Material for sequencing was naive CD8+ T cells from blood, with Jurkat cell RNA spiked in. The subset was: FACS-sorted CD8+CD4-CCR7+CD45RA+ naive T cells. These receptors came from a human donor in good health. Some libraries in this study had Jurkat cell RNA spiked in.

The chain combines TRBV9 with TRBJ2-3, with D perhaps being TRBD1 or TRBD2 (6 bases each). The V end was cut by 0 bases, the J end by 4 bases, with 15 bases between. Germline V CDR1 and CDR2: SGDLS, YYNGEE. The CDR3 totals 16 residues. CDR3 in amino acids: CASSVAEKGGPDTQYF. The CDR3 bases are TGTGCCAGCAGCGTAGCCGAGAAGGGGGGACCAGATACGCAGTATTTT.

The chain joins TRBV4-3 to TRBJ2-7; 10 bases line up with TRBD2. Germline V CDR1 and CDR2: LGHNA, YSLEER. This CDR3 is 18 amino acids long. Trimming removed 2 bases from V and 3 bases from J; junction bases left unmatched: 13. This CDR3 reads CASSQSWTSGMGSYEQYF. The CDR3 nucleotides read TGCGCCAGCAGCCAATCTTGGACTAGCGGTATGGGTAGCTACGAGCAGTACTTC.

As concerns this clonotype: A junction boundary mismatches the germline segment, possibly from a read error. The V gene is TRBV6-2 or TRBV6-3, the J gene TRBJ1-4; 7 positions match TRBD1. CDR1 MNHEY and CDR2 SVGEGT come from the germline V gene. The CDR3 is 17 residues long. The CDR3 reads CASSYSTSDRVDETLFF. The CDR3 DNA reads as TGTGCCAGCAGTTACTCGACCTCAGACAGGGTGGATGAAACACTGTTTTTT.

CDR3 nucleotides: TGCGCCAGCAGCCAAGGTTTTGGCGAGCAGTACTTC. Residues: CASSQGFGEQYF. This chain links TRBV4-3 with TRBJ2-7; D remains ambiguous. Trimming cost V 1 base and J 6 bases, with 7 bases left between them. This CDR3 has 12 residues. CDR1 LGHNA and CDR2 YSLEER come from the germline V gene.

Of note for this clonotype: A much bigger clone sits one base away, suggesting this may be a read error. The chain couples TRBV27 to TRBJ2-7, with D perhaps given as TRBD1 or TRBD2 (5 bases each). V lost 5 bases and J lost 6, with 17 bases in between. From germline, CDR1 is MNHEY and CDR2 SMNVEV (reference sequence). There are 14 residues in the CDR3. CDR3 residues: CASSPIEGPPEQYF. The CDR3 DNA is TGTGCCAGCAGTCCCATAGAGGGGCCCCCCGAGCAGTACTTC.

The genes are TRBV25-1 and TRBJ2-2; TRBD1 matches 7 bases. With V trimmed by 3 bases and J by 5 bases, 9 bases remained unmatched. The length of the CDR3 is 16 residues. Germline CDR1 reads MGHDK; CDR2 reads SYGVNS. DNA for the CDR3: TGTGCCAGCAGTGACTCCACAGGGGCCACTACCGGGGAGCTGTTTTTT. It encodes CASSDSTGATTGELFF.

V and J are TRBV11-2 and TRBJ2-1; 10 nucleotides agree with TRBD2. The CDR3 runs 14 residues. The V and J ends lost 3 bases and 6 bases, in that order; junction bases with no gene match: 2. Germline loops: CDR1 SGHAT, CDR2 FQNNGV. The CDR3 reads CASSLTSGFNEQFF. In DNA, the CDR3 is TGTGCCAGCAGCTTGACTAGCGGGTTCAATGAGCAGTTCTTC.

Only a few counts were recorded for this clonotype. V is TRBV27 and J is TRBJ2-7; 7 bases match TRBD2. There are 16 residues in the CDR3. Germline assignment: CDR1 MNHEY and CDR2 SMNVEV (reference sequence). V shed 6 bases, J shed 2 bases, and the junction held 13 bases outside the gene matches. The CDR3 nucleotides are TGTGCCAGCAGAGAAGCTTCGAGGGCGGGGGCCTACGAGCAGTACTTC. Translation: CASREASRAGAYEQYF.

This chain connects TRBV6-5 to TRBJ1-1; D possibly corresponds to TRBD1 (6 bases). The CDR3 has 13 amino acids. The germline V and J ends were trimmed by 2 bases and 10 bases, with 14 bases remaining between them. Per the germline V gene, CDR1 is MNHEY and CDR2 is SVGAGI. CDR3 residues: CASSYQGPPGAFF. The DNA of the CDR3 is TGTGCCAGCAGTTACCAGGGGCCCCCCGGAGCTTTCTTT.

This chain links TRBV12-3 or TRBV12-4 with TRBJ2-3, with a weak D call TRBD2 (6 bases). V shed 2 bases and J shed 1 base, with 10 bases lying between them. This CDR3 comprises 15 residues. Here the CDR3 DNA reads TGTGCCAGCAGTTTACGCCCGGGGGGCACAGATACGCAGTATTTT. Amino acid sequence: CASSLRPGGTDTQYF.

The chain joins TRBV12-3 or TRBV12-4 to TRBJ1-4; D is unclear. V dropped 5 bases and J dropped 5 bases, with 18 bases sitting between them. This CDR3 has 16 amino acids. DNA for the CDR3: TGTGCCAGCAGTCCCTTCGCTCCCAACCCCAATGAAAAACTGTTTTTT. This gives the protein CASSPFAPNPNEKLFF.

This chain joins TRBV25-1 and TRBJ2-7; 11 bases line up with TRBD1. This CDR3 has 15 amino acids. The J segment lost 4 bases and the V segment lost 5 bases, leaving 7 bases of the junction unmatched. CDR1 is MGHDK and CDR2 is SYGVNS in the germline V gene. The CDR3: CASSKLRDRGYEQYF. The CDR3, as DNA: TGTGCCAGCAGTAAATTACGGGACAGGGGGTACGAGCAGTACTTC.

V and J are TRBV24-1 and TRBJ2-3; D unresolved. This CDR3 spans 15 amino acids. Trimming cost V 4 bases and J 2 bases, with 12 bases left between them. Germline-derived CDR1 and CDR2 are KGHDR and SFDVKD. The DNA of the CDR3 is TGTGCCACCAGTGAGTCCCACCTCCACACAGATACGCAGTATTTT. It yields the protein CATSESHLHTDTQYF.

The chain has TRBV19 and TRBJ2-2, with D maybe TRBD2 (5 bases). Germline lookup yields CDR1 LNHDA and CDR2 SQIVND (reference sequence). V lost 3 bases and J 6 bases, leaving 14 bases between the germline ends. The CDR3 consists of 15 residues. The CDR3 sequence: CASSIDYTDSGELFF. CDR3 bases: TGTGCCAGTAGTATTGACTATACAGACTCCGGGGAGCTGTTTTTT.

This clonotype has just one count. A junction boundary mismatches the germline segment, possibly from a read error. This chain joins TRBV5-3 and TRBJ2-7; D tentatively fits TRBD1 or TRBD2 (5 bases each). TRBV5-3 is known as an ORF, though its function is uncertain. The length of the CDR3 is 13 residues. The CDR3 region is CASSLRGSYAQYF. As DNA, the CDR3 is TGTGCCAGCAGCTTGAGGGGTTCCTACGCGCAGTACTTC.

This chain connects TRBV2 to TRBJ1-3, with 8 bases fitting TRBD1. This CDR3 comprises 14 residues. V dropped 6 bases and J dropped 4; count of bases not matched to a gene: 5. Germline V gene sequence: CDR1 SNHLY, CDR2 FYNNEI. CDR3: CASSSRGLGNTIYF. In DNA, the CDR3 is TGTGCCAGCAGCTCCAGGGGGCTAGGAAACACCATATATTTT.

This clonotype has a count of ten or more. The CDR3 loop reads CASSSLSLAGTDTQYF. The CDR3 nucleotides read TGTGCCAGCAGTTCTCTTTCACTAGCGGGCACAGATACGCAGTATTTT. V is TRBV6-6 and J is TRBJ2-3; 8 positions agree with TRBD2. The ends lost 4 bases at V and 1 base at J; junction bases unmatched: 7. CDR1 is MNHNY and CDR2 is SVGAGI in the germline V gene (reference sequence). The CDR3 spans 16 residues.

This clonotype was counted a few times. This chain joins TRBV7-2 and TRBJ2-7; D is unclear. The V gene lost 5 bases and the J gene lost 4 bases, with 12 bases spanning the gap. Germline V gene data show CDR1 as SGHTA and CDR2 as FQGNSA. CDR3 size: 13 residues. CDR3 amino acids: CASSVEFHYEQYF. CDR3 nucleotide sequence: TGTGCCAGCAGCGTAGAGTTTCATTACGAGCAGTACTTC.

This clonotype was picked up a small number of times. The chain employs TRBV11-2 and TRBJ2-1; perhaps TRBD2 as D (5 bases). The germline CDR1 and CDR2 sequences are SGHAT and FQNNGV. CDR3 size: 15 residues. Between the trimmed V and J ends, which lost 5 bases and 0 bases, there was a span of 11 bases. The CDR3 coding sequence is TGTGCCAGCAGCCCCCCGGGGAGCTCCTACAATGAGCAGTTCTTC. The encoded protein is CASSPPGSSYNEQFF.

Details on this clonotype: A much larger clone is a single base away; this may be a read error. CDR3 DNA: TGCAGTGCTACGTCCTCCTACGATCAGTACTTC. Translated: CSATSSYDQYF. The rearrangement links TRBV20-1 to TRBJ2-7; no clear D gene. Germline V gene lookup returns CDR1 DFQATT and CDR2 SNEGSKA (reference sequence). CDR3 length equals 11 residues.

This clonotype showed up many times. The V gene is TRBV6-1, the J gene TRBJ2-7; 9 bases line up with TRBD1. The CDR3 covers 13 residues. The germline gives CDR1 MNHNS, CDR2 SASEGT. J gave up 9 bases and V 3 bases, and 6 bases lay outside the gene matches. The CDR3: CASSEDRGGWQYF. The CDR3 region has the DNA TGTGCCAGCAGTGAGGACAGGGGAGGATGGCAGTACTTC.